This entry is about one T cell receptor beta chain. Its antigen is currently unknown. This specimen belongs to a study of T cells after yellow fever vaccination. Study findings and constraints: Booster sampling recovered most clones from primary vaccination (less than 97% CD4, approximately 88% CD8).

TCRdb called the 5' RACE reads again in MiXCR, with one record for every CDR3 protein. The repertoire includes some 350,000 distinct CDR3 sequences, around 10% of them detected once, and more than 15% sits in the top ten. The CDR3 has 18 residues. The V gene end was trimmed by 1 base and the J gene end by 2 bases; junction bases not matched to a gene: 12. Per the germline V gene, CDR1 is SGHVS and CDR2 is FQNEAQ. The TCR originated in a man aged 18 to 30 who received the YFV17D yellow fever vaccine. This material consisted of PBMCs, taken on the day of the first yellow fever vaccination. The gene calls are TRBV7-8 and TRBJ2-7, with 9 bases aligning to TRBD2. The chain's CDR3 is CASSLGWGLAGATYEQYF. The CDR3 coding sequence is TGTGCCAGCAGCTTAGGCTGGGGGTTAGCGGGGGCAACCTACGAGCAGTACTTC.